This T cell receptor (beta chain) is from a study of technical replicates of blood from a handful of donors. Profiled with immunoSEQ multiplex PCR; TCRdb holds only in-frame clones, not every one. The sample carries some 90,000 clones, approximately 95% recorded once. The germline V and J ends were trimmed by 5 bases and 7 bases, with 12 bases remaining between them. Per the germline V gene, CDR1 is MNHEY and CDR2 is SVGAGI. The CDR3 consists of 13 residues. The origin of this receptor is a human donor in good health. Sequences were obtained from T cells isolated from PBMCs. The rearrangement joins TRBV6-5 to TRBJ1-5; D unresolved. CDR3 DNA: TGTGCCAGCAGTATCCAGGAGGGACAGCCCCAGCATTTT. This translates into CASSIQEGQPQHF.